The 7 T cell receptor beta chains reported below all come from one sample, sequenced in a study of T cells in Graves' hyperthyroidism and ophthalmopathy. It was RNA transcripts that yielded the amplified TCR beta CDR3 regions. With the HTBI primer set, the TCR CDR3 went through a first round of RT-PCR. From the multiplex PCR reads, TCRdb called clonotypes with MiXCR, one entry per CDR3 protein. Among over 700,000 distinct CDR3 sequences listed, 35% were seen once. The sample was blood. All receptors come from a woman aged 35 to 49 with Graves' hyperthyroidism.

This clonotype was seen ten or more times. The V and J genes are TRBV12-3 or TRBV12-4 and TRBJ1-1; a possible D gene is TRBD1 (5 bases). This CDR3 spans 14 amino acids. V was clipped by 6 bases and J by 6 bases, with 17 bases between them. The DNA for the CDR3 is TGTGCCAGCAGATCTCAGGGTGGGCTCCCTGAAGCTTTCTTT. Translated: CASRSQGGLPEAFF.

This clonotype appeared once. V and J are TRBV9 and TRBJ1-2; D unresolved. The CDR3 length is 16 residues. Trimming took 10 bases from V and 4 from J, leaving 26 bases between them. CDR1 SGDLS and CDR2 YYNGEE come from the germline V gene. For the CDR3, the DNA is TGTGCCTGGGGTTTCCCCCGGTTGTTGCCGCTCTATGGCTACACCTTC. Protein: CAWGFPRLLPLYGYTF.

This clonotype was found many times. The chain employs TRBV24-1 and TRBJ1-5, with D hard to call. Germline V CDR1 and CDR2: KGHDR, SFDVKD. The CDR3 totals 12 residues. Deletions cut 3 bases from V and 5 bases from J, with 4 bases between. This chain's CDR3 is CATSDGDQPQHF. In DNA, the CDR3 is TGTGCCACCAGTGATGGAGATCAGCCCCAGCATTTT.

This chain links TRBV19 with TRBJ1-2, with 7 nucleotides matching TRBD1. CDR1 and CDR2 (germline): LNHDA, SQIVND (reference sequence). The CDR3 length is 13 residues. J was trimmed by 9 bases and V by 6 bases; bases with no gene match: 10. The CDR3 region has the DNA TGTGCCAGTAGAGGAGAGGGGGCGACTAGCTACACCTTC. This gives the protein CASRGEGATSYTF.

The chain joins TRBV12-3 or TRBV12-4 to TRBJ1-5; possible D gene TRBD1, 5 bases. The CDR3 has 17 amino acids. The V and J ends lost 5 bases and 3 bases respectively, with 20 bases between them. The CDR3 DNA is TGTGCCAGCAGTCCCATAGGGTTGGGGGTTAACAATCAGCCCCAGCATTTT. Translating it yields CASSPIGLGVNNQPQHF.

The chain uses TRBV6-6 and TRBJ1-5; tentatively, D is TRBD1 (5 bases). V was clipped by 1 base and J by 7 bases, with 11 bases between them. This CDR3 comprises 14 residues. Per the germline V gene, CDR1 is MNHNY and CDR2 is SVGAGI (reference sequence). CDR3 bases: TGTGCCAGCAGTTACTGGGGCAGGGAGCAGCCCCAGCATTTT. Translation gives CASSYWGREQPQHF.

The chain joins TRBV29-1 to TRBJ2-3; the D is unclear. Trimming removed 6 bases at V and 2 bases at J, with 6 bases between. Germline-derived CDR1 and CDR2 are SQVTM and ANQGSEA. This CDR3 is built from 11 residues. The CDR3 region is CSVQTTDTQYF. The DNA of the CDR3 is TGCAGCGTCCAGACCACAGATACGCAGTATTTT.